The clone carrying this T cell receptor (beta chain) was detected a few times. The sample originates from a study of control samples from healthy donors and cancer patients. Method: immunoSEQ multiplex PCR; TCRdb's copy keeps in-frame clones and lacks some. The repertoire holds 75,000 to 95,000 clones, with approximately 93% as singletons. Sequencing used blood. This sequence was found in a woman in her 30s in good health.

This chain's CDR3 is CASSEKRGGTDTQYF. CDR3 nucleotide sequence: TGTGCCAGCAGTGAAAAGCGGGGGGGCACAGATACGCAGTATTTT. The rearrangement links TRBV6-4 to TRBJ2-3; 9 bases are a match to TRBD2. With 3 bases clipped from V and 1 base from J, the junction kept 2 bases outside the gene matches. The germline V gene encodes CDR1 MRHNA and CDR2 SNTAGT. This CDR3 contains 15 residues.